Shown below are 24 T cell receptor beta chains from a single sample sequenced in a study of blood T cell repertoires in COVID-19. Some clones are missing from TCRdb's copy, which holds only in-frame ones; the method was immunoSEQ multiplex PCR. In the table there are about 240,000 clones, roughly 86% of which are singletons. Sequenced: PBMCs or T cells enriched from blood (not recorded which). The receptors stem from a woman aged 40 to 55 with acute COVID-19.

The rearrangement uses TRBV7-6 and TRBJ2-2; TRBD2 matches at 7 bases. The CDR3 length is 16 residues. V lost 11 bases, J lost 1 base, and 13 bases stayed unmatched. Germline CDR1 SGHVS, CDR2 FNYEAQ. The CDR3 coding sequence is TGTGCCGCAAACACACCCACGGGGGGGAACACCGGGGAGCTGTTTTTT. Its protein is CAANTPTGGNTGELFF.

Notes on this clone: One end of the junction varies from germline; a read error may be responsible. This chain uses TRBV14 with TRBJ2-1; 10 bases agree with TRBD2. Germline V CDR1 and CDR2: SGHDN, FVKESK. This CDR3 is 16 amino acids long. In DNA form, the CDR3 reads TGTGCCCGCAGCCAAAACGGACTAGCGGCTTACAATGAGCAGTTCTTC. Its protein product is CARSQNGLAAYNEQFF.

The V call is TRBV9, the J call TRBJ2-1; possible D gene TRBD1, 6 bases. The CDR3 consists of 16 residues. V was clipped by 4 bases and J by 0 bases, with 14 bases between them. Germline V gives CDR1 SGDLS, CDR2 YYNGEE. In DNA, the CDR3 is TGTGCCAGCAGCCCCCCCGGACAGTTCTCCTACAATGAGCAGTTCTTC. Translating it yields CASSPPGQFSYNEQFF.

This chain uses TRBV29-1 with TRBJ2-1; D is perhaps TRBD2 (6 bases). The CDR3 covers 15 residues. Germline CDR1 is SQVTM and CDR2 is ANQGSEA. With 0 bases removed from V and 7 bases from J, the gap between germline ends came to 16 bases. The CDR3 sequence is CSVEDFRDSNNEQFF. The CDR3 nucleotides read TGCAGCGTTGAAGATTTTCGGGACTCCAATAATGAGCAGTTCTTC.

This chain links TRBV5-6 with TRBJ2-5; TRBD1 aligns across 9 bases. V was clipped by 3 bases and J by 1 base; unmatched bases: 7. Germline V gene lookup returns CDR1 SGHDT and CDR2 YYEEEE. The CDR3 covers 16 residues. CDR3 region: CASSSRTGDVQETQYF. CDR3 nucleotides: TGTGCCAGCAGCTCCCGGACAGGGGACGTCCAAGAGACCCAGTACTTC.

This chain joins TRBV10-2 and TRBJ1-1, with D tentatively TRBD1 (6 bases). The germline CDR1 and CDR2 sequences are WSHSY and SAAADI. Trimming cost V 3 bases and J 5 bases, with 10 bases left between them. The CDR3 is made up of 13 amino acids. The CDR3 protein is CASSEQGMTEAFF. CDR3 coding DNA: TGCGCCAGCAGTGAACAGGGAATGACTGAAGCTTTCTTT.

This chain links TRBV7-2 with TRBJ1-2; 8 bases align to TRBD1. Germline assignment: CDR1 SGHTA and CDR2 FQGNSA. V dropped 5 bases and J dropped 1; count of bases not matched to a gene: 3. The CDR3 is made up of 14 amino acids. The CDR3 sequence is CASSPDRVNYGYTF. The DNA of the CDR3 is TGTGCCAGCAGCCCGGACAGGGTTAACTATGGCTACACCTTC.

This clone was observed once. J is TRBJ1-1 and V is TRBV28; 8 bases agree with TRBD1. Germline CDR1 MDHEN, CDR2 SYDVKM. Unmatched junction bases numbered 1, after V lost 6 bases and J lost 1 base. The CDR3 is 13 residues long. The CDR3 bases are TGTGCCAGCAGGGGGACAGGGAACACTGAAGCTTTCTTT. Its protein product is CASRGTGNTEAFF.

In DNA form, the CDR3 reads TGTGCCAGCAGGTCAAATGAAAAACTGTTTTTT. Protein: CASRSNEKLFF. This rearrangement joins TRBV6-5 to TRBJ1-4; D is ambiguous. Trimming removed 6 bases at V and 5 bases at J, with 4 bases between. The CDR3 runs to 11 residues. Germline V lookup: CDR1 MNHEY, CDR2 SVGAGI.

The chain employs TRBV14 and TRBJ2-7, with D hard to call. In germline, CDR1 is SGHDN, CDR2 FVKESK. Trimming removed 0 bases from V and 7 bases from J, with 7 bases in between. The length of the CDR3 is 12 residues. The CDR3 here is CASSQDVREQYF. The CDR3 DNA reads TGTGCCAGCAGCCAAGATGTTCGGGAGCAGTACTTC.

The CDR3, as DNA: TGTGCCAGCAGCAAAAGGAGGGTCTCGGGAAACACCATATATTTT. Translating gives CASSKRRVSGNTIYF. This chain uses TRBV21-1 with TRBJ1-3. TRBV21-1 is reported as a pseudogene. The CDR3 extends over 15 amino acids.

CDR3 sequence reads: CAISGLARAGELFF. CDR3 DNA: TGTGCCATCAGTGGACTAGCGAGGGCCGGGGAGCTGTTTTTT. This chain uses TRBV10-3 with TRBJ2-2; 8 bases are shared with TRBD2. V dropped 4 bases and J dropped 6; count of bases not matched to a gene: 4. The CDR3 totals 14 residues. Germline CDR1 ENHRY, CDR2 SYGVKD.

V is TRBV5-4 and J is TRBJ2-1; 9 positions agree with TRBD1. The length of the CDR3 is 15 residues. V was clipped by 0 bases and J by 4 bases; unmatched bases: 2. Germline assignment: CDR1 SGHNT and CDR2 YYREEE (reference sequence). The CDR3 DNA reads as TGTGCCAGCAGCTTGGGGGGACAGGGATACAATGAGCAGTTCTTC. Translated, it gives CASSLGGQGYNEQFF.

CDR3 region: CASSLGDRESEQYF. The CDR3 nucleotides read TGCGCCAGCAGCTTGGGTGACAGGGAGAGTGAGCAGTACTTC. V is TRBV5-1 and J is TRBJ2-7, with TRBD1 identical over 7 bases. The germline gives CDR1 SGHRS, CDR2 YFSETQ. The CDR3 has 14 residues. V lost 0 bases and J lost 7; bases outside the gene matches: 7. The entire variable domain, with the rest obtained from reference TRBV5-1 and TRBJ2-7, is as follows: KAGVTQTPRYLIKTRGQQVTLSCSPISGHRSVSWYQQTPGQGLQFLFEYFSETQRNKGNFPGRFSGRQFSNSRSEMNVSTLELGDSALYLCASSLGDRESEQYFGPGTRLTVT.

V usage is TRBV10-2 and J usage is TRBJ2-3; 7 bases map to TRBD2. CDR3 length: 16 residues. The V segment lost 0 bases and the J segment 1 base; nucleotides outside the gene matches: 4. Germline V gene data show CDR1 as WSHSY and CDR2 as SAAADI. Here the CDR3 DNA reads TGCGCCAGCAGTGAGTCTCTCGCGGGAGGCACAGATACGCAGTATTTT. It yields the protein CASSESLAGGTDTQYF.

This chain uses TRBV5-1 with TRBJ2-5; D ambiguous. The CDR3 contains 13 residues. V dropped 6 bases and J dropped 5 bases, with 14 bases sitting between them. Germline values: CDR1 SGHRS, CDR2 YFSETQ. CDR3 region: CASTPTPEETQYF. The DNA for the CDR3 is TGCGCCAGCACCCCAACCCCTGAGGAGACCCAGTACTTC.

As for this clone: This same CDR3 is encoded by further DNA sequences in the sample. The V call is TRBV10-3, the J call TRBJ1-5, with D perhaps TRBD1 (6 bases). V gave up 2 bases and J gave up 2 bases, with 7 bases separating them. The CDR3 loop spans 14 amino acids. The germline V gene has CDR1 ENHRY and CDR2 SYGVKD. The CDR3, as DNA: TGTGCCATCAGTGAGGGGGGCGGCAATCAGCCCCAGCATTTT. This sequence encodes CAISEGGGNQPQHF.

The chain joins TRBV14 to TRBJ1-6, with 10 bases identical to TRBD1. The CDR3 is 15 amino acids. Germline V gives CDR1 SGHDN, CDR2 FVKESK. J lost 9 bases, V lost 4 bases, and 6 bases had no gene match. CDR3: CASSPWDRGVSPLHF. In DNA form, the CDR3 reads TGTGCCAGCAGCCCATGGGACAGGGGAGTTTCACCCCTCCACTTT. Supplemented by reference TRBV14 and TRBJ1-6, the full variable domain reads EAGVTQFPSHSVIEKGQTVTLRCDPISGHDNLYWYRRVMGKEIKFLLHFVKESKQDESGMPNNRFLAERTGGTYSTLKVQPAELEDSGVYFCASSPWDRGVSPLHFGNGTRLTVT.

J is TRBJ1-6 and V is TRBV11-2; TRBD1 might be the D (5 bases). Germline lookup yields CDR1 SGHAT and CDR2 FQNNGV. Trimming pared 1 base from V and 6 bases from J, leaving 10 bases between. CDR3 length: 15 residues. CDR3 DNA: TGTGCCAGCAGCTTAGGGAAAGACAGTAATTCACCCCTCCACTTT. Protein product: CASSLGKDSNSPLHF.

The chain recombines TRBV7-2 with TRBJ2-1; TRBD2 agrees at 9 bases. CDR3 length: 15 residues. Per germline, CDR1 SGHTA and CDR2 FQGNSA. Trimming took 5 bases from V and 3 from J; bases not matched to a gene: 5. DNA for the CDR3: TGTGCCAGCAGCCAGAGCGGGAGGCACTACAATGAGCAGTTCTTC. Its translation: CASSQSGRHYNEQFF.

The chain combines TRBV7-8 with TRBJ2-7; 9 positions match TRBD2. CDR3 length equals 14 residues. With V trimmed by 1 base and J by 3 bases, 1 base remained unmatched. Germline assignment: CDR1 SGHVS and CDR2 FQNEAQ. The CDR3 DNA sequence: TGTGCCAGCAGCTTAGGGACTAGCGACTACGAGCAGTACTTC. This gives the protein CASSLGTSDYEQYF.

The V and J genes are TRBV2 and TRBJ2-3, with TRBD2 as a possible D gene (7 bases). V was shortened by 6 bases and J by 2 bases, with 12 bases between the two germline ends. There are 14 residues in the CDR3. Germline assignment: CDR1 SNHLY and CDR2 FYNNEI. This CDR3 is CASRGGLPTDTQYF. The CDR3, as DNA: TGTGCCAGCAGAGGGGGACTACCCACAGATACGCAGTATTTT. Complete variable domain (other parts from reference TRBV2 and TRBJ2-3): EPEVTQTPSHQVTQMGQEVILRCVPISNHLYFYWYRQILGQKVEFLVSFYNNEISEKSEIFDDQFSVERPDGSNFTLKIRSTKLEDSAMYFCASRGGLPTDTQYFGPGTRLTVL.

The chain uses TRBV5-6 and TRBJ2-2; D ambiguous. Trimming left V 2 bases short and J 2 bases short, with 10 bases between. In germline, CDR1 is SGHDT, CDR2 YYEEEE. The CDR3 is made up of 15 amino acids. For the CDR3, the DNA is TGTGCCAGCAGCTTCGAGCGAATTAACACCGGGGAGCTGTTTTTT. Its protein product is CASSFERINTGELFF.

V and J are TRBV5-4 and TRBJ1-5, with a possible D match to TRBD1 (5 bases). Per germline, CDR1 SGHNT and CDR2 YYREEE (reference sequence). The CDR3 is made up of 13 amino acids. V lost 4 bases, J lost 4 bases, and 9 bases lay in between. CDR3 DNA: TGTGCCAGCAGCCGTGACAGTAATCAGCCCCAGCATTTT. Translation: CASSRDSNQPQHF. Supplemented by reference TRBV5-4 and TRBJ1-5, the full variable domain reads ETGVTQSPTHLIKTRGQQVTLRCSSQSGHNTVSWYQQALGQGPQFIFQYYREEENGRGNFPPRFSGLQFPNYSSELNVNALELDDSALYLCASSRDSNQPQHFGDGTRLSIL.